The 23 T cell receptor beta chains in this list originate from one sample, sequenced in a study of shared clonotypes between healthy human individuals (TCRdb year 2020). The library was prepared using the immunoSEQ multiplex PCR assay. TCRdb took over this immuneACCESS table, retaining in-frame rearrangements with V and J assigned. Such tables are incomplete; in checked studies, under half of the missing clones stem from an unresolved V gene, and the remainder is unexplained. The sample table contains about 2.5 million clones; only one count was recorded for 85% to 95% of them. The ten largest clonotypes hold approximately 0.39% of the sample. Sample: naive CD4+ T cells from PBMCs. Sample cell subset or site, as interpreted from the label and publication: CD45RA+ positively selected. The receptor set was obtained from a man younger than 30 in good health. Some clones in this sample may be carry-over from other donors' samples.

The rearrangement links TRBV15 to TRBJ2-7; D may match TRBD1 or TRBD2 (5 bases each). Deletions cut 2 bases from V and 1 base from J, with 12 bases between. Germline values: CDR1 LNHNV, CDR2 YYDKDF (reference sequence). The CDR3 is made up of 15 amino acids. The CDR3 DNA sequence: TGTGCCACCAGCAGATACCGGGACGGATCCTACGAGCAGTACTTC. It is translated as CATSRYRDGSYEQYF.

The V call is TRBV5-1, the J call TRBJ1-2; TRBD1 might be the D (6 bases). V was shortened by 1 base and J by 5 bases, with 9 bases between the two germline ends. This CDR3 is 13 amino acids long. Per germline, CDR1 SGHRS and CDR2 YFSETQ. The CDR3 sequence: CASSLPDRYGYTF. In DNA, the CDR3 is TGCGCCAGCAGCTTGCCGGACAGATATGGCTACACCTTC.

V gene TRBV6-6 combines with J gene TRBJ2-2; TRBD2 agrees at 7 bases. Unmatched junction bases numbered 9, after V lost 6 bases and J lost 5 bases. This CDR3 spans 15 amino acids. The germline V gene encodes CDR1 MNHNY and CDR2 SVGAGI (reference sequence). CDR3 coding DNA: TGTGCCAGCAGAGCACTAGCGTACTCGACCGGGGAGCTGTTTTTT. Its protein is CASRALAYSTGELFF.

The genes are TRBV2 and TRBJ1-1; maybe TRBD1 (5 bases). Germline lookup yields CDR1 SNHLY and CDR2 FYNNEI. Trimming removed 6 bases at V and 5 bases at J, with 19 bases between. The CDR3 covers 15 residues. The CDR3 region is CASRLPRGQRTEAFF. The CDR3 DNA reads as TGTGCCAGCAGGCTACCGAGGGGTCAGCGGACTGAAGCTTTCTTT.

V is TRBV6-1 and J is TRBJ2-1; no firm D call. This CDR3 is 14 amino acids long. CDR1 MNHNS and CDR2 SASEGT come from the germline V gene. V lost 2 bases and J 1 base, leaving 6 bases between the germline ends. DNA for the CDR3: TGTGCCAGCAGTGAATCCAATTCCTACAATGAGCAGTTCTTC. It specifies CASSESNSYNEQFF.

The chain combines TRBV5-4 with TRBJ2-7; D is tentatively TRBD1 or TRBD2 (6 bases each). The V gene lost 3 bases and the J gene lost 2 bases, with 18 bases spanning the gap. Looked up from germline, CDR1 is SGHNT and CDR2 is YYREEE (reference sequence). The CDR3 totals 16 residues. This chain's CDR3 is CASSWPGQGRPYEQYF. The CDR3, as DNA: TGTGCCAGCAGCTGGCCGGGGCAGGGGAGGCCCTACGAGCAGTACTTC.

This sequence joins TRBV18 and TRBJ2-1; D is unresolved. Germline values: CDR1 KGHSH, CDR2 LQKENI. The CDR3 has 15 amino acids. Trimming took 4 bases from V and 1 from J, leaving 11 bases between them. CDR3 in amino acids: CASSLLEQSYNEQFF. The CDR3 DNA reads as TGTGCCAGCTCACTACTGGAACAGTCCTACAATGAGCAGTTCTTC.

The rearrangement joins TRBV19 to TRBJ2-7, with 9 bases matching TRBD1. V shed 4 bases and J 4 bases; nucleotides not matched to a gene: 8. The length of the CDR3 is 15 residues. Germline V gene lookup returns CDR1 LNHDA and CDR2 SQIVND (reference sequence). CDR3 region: CASSRWTGQGYEQYF. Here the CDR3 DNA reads TGTGCCAGTAGTAGGTGGACGGGACAGGGTTACGAGCAGTACTTC.

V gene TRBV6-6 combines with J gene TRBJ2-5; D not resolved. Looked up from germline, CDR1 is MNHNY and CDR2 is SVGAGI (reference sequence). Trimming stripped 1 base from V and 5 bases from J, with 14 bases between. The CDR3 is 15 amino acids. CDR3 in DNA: TGTGCCAGCAGTTACTTCGGGTCGCCCGGGGAGACCCAGTACTTC. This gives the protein CASSYFGSPGETQYF.

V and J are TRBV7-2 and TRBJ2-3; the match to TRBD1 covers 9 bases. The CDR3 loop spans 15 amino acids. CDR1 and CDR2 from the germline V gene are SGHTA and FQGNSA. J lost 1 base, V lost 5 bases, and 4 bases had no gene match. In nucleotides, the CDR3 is TGTGCCAGCAGCCTACAGGGGGCCCGCACAGATACGCAGTATTTT. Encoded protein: CASSLQGARTDTQYF.

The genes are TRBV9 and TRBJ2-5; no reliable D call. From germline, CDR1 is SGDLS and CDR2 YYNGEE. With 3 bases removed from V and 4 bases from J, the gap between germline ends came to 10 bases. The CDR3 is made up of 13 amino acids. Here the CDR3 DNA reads TGTGCCAGCAGCGCCACCCAGCTAGAGACCCAGTACTTC. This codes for CASSATQLETQYF.

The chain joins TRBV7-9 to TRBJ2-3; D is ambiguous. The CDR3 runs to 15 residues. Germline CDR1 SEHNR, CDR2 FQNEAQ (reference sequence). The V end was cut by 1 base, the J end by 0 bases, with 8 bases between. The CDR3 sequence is CASSLVAHSTDTQYF. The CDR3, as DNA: TGTGCCAGCAGCTTAGTGGCTCATAGCACAGATACGCAGTATTTT.

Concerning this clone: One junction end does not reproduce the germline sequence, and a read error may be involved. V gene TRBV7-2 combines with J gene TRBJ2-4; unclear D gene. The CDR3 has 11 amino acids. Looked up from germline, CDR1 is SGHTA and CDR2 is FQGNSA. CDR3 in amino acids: CASSLGYIRYF. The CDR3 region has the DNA TGTGCCAGCAGCTTGGGGTACATTCGGTACTTC.

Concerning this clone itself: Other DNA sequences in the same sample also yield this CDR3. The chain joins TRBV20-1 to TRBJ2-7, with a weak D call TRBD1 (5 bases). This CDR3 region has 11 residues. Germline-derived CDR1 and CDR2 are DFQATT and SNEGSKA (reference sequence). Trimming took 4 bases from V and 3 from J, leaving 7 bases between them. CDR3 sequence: CSAIDSYEQYF. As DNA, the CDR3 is TGCAGTGCTATTGACAGCTACGAGCAGTACTTC.

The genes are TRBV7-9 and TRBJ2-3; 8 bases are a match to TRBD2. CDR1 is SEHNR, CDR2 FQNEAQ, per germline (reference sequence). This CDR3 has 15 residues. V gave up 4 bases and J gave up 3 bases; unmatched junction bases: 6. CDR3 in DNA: TGTGCCAGCAGCTCCAGCGGGAGAGGGACAGATACGCAGTATTTT. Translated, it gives CASSSSGRGTDTQYF.

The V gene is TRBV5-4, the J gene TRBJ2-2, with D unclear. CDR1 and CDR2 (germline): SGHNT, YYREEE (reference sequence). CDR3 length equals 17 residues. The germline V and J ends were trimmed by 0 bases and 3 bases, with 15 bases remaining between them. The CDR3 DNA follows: TGTGCCAGCAGCTTGGCTCCCAGCCTCCTCGACACCGGGGAGCTGTTTTTT. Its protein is CASSLAPSLLDTGELFF.

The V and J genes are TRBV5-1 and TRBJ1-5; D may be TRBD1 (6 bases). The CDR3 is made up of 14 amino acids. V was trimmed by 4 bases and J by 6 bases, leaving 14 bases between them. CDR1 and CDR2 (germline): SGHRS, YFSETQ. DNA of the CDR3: TGCGCCAGCAGCACCGGACAGATGGGTCAGCCCCAGCATTTT. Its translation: CASSTGQMGQPQHF.

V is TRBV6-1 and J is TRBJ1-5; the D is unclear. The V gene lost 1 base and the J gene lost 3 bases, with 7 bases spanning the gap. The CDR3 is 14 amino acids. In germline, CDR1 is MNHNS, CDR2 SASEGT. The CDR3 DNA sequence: TGTGCCAGCAGTGAAGTAACTTCCAATCAGCCCCAGCATTTT. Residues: CASSEVTSNQPQHF.

CDR3 nucleotides: TGTGCCAGTAGTATTCGGCAGATAAACACTGAAGCTTTCTTT. Amino acids: CASSIRQINTEAFF. The chain uses TRBV19 and TRBJ1-1, with D unresolved. From germline, CDR1 is LNHDA and CDR2 SQIVND (reference sequence). This CDR3 contains 14 residues. Trimming took off 3 bases at V and 2 bases at J, with 10 bases between the two ends.

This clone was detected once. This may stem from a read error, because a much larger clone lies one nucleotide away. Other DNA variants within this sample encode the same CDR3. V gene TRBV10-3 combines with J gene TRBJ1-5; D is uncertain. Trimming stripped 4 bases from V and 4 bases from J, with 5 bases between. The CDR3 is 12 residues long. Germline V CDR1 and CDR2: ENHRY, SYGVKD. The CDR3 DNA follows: TGTGCCATCAGTGGGGTAAATCAGCCCCAGCATTTT. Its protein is CAISGVNQPQHF.

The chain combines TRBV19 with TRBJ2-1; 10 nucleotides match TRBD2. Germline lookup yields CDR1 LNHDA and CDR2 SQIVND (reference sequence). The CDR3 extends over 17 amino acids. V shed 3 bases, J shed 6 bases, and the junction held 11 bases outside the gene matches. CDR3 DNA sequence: TGTGCCAGTAGTATGCCCCCTAGCGGGAGCTTCCTCAATGAGCAGTTCTTC. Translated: CASSMPPSGSFLNEQFF.

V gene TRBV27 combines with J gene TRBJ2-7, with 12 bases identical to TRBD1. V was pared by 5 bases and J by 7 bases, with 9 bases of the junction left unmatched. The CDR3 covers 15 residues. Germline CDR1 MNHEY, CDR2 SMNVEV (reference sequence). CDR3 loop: CASSVPGQGAWEQYF. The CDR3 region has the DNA TGTGCCAGCAGTGTCCCGGGACAGGGGGCGTGGGAGCAGTACTTC.

CDR3 region: CATTPSGGGEKLFF. The CDR3 DNA reads TGTGCCACTACGCCCTCGGGTGGGGGAGAAAAACTGTTTTTT. V and J are TRBV6-1 and TRBJ1-4, with TRBD1 as a possible D gene (5 bases). The CDR3 is 14 residues long. CDR1 is MNHNS, CDR2 SASEGT, per germline. Between the trimmed V and J ends, which lost 10 bases and 8 bases, there was a span of 20 bases.